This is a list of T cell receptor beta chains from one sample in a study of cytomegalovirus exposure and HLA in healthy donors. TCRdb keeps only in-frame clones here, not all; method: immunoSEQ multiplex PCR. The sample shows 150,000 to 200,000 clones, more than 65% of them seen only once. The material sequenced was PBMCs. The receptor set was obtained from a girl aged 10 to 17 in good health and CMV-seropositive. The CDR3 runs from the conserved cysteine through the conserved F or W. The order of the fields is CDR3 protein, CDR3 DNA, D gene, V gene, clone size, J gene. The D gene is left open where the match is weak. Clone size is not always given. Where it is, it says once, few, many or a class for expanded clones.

CDR3aa: CSVEDRSTPGFGIQYF
CDR3nt: TGCAGCGTTGAAGATCGTTCGACTCCCGGGTTTGGCATTCAGTACTTC
d_gene: -
v_gene: TRBV29-1
abundance: -
j_gene: TRBJ2-4

CDR3aa: CASNRGGSSWETQYF
CDR3nt: TGTGCCAGTAATAGAGGCGGGAGTTCGTGGGAGACCCAGTACTTC
d_gene: TRBD2
v_gene: TRBV19
abundance: -
j_gene: TRBJ2-5

CDR3aa: CASSDSRIDRAKLFF
CDR3nt: TGTGCCAGCAGTGATTCGCGCATAGACAGGGCGAAACTGTTTTTT
d_gene: TRBD1
v_gene: TRBV25-1
abundance: -
j_gene: TRBJ1-4

CDR3aa: CASSLSSRTGGYGYTF
CDR3nt: TGTGCCAGCAGCTTATCTTCTAGGACAGGGGGCTATGGCTACACCTTC
d_gene: TRBD1
v_gene: TRBV11-3
abundance: -
j_gene: TRBJ1-2

CDR3aa: CASIPGGTLPLYGYTF
CDR3nt: TGTGCCAGTATCCCTGGGGGGACGTTACCTCTCTATGGCTACACCTTC
d_gene: -
v_gene: TRBV2
abundance: -
j_gene: TRBJ1-2

CDR3aa: CASSQQGSSGNTIYF
CDR3nt: TGTGCCAGCAGCCAACAGGGGAGCTCTGGAAACACCATATATTTT
d_gene: TRBD1
v_gene: TRBV7-2
abundance: -
j_gene: TRBJ1-3

CDR3aa: CASSQSGLQETQYF
CDR3nt: TGCGCCAGCAGCCAATCCGGACTACAAGAGACCCAGTACTTC
d_gene: -
v_gene: TRBV4-1
abundance: -
j_gene: TRBJ2-5

CDR3aa: CASSRTGTAQETQYF
CDR3nt: TGCGCCAGCAGCCGCACCGGGACAGCCCAAGAGACCCAGTACTTC
d_gene: TRBD1
v_gene: TRBV5-1
abundance: -
j_gene: TRBJ2-5

CDR3aa: CASSPALNTEAFF
CDR3nt: TGTGCCAGCAGCCCCGCGTTGAACACTGAAGCTTTCTTT
d_gene: -
v_gene: TRBV14
abundance: few
j_gene: TRBJ1-1

CDR3aa: CASSVAQAGWIYEQYF
CDR3nt: TGTGCCAGCAGCGTAGCTCAGGCAGGGTGGATCTACGAGCAGTACTTC
d_gene: -
v_gene: TRBV9
abundance: -
j_gene: TRBJ2-7

CDR3aa: CASSQLAAVYEQYF
CDR3nt: TGTGCCAGCAGCCAACTAGCAGCAGTTTACGAGCAGTACTTC
d_gene: -
v_gene: TRBV5-5
abundance: -
j_gene: TRBJ2-7

CDR3aa: CASSHKSGHFLSYEQYF
CDR3nt: TGCGCCAGCAGCCATAAATCGGGACACTTCTTATCCTACGAGCAGTACTTC
d_gene: -
v_gene: TRBV4-1
abundance: -
j_gene: TRBJ2-7

CDR3aa: CASSPPDRGGYEQYF
CDR3nt: TGTGCCAGCAGCCCTCCGGACAGGGGCGGCTACGAGCAGTACTTC
d_gene: TRBD1
v_gene: TRBV5-6
abundance: -
j_gene: TRBJ2-7

CDR3aa: CASSMRRGHANEKLFF
CDR3nt: TGTGCCAGTAGTATGCGCAGGGGGCATGCTAATGAAAAACTGTTTTTT
d_gene: TRBD1
v_gene: TRBV19
abundance: -
j_gene: TRBJ1-4

CDR3aa: CASSRDRLASYEQYF
CDR3nt: TGTGCCAGCAGCAGAGACAGGCTAGCCTCCTACGAGCAGTACTTC
d_gene: -
v_gene: TRBV11-2
abundance: -
j_gene: TRBJ2-7

CDR3aa: CASRGQGKGTEAFF
CDR3nt: TGTGCCAGCAGGGGACAGGGAAAGGGCACTGAAGCTTTCTTT
d_gene: TRBD1
v_gene: TRBV6-6
abundance: -
j_gene: TRBJ1-1

CDR3aa: CASSESGGANEQFF
CDR3nt: TGTGCCAGCAGCGAGAGCGGGGGGGCCAATGAGCAGTTCTTC
d_gene: TRBD2
v_gene: TRBV11-2
abundance: -
j_gene: TRBJ2-1

CDR3aa: CASRPGVRNSPLHF
CDR3nt: TGTGCCAGCAGACCGGGGGTACGGAATTCACCCCTCCACTTT
d_gene: -
v_gene: TRBV5-4
abundance: -
j_gene: TRBJ1-6

CDR3aa: CASSLGQNYGYTF
CDR3nt: TGTGCCAGCAGCTTAGGGCAGAACTATGGCTACACCTTC
d_gene: -
v_gene: TRBV13
abundance: once
j_gene: TRBJ1-2

CDR3aa: CASSSVASTDTQYF
CDR3nt: TGTGCCAGCTCAAGTGTAGCCAGCACAGATACGCAGTATTTT
d_gene: -
v_gene: TRBV7-6
abundance: -
j_gene: TRBJ2-3

CDR3aa: CASSFGGVDGYTF
CDR3nt: TGTGCCAGCAGCTTCGGAGGGGTAGATGGCTACACCTTC
d_gene: -
v_gene: TRBV7-9
abundance: -
j_gene: TRBJ1-2

CDR3aa: CASSFGGGSYEQYF
CDR3nt: TGCGCCAGCAGCTTTGGGGGAGGGTCCTACGAGCAGTACTTC
d_gene: TRBD2
v_gene: TRBV5-1
abundance: -
j_gene: TRBJ2-7

CDR3aa: CASRMTAQETQYF
CDR3nt: TGTGCCAGCAGAATGACAGCTCAAGAGACCCAGTACTTC
d_gene: -
v_gene: TRBV6-5
abundance: -
j_gene: TRBJ2-5

CDR3aa: CASSPPVASGGLDTQYF
CDR3nt: TGTGCCAGCTCACCACCGGTCGCTAGCGGGGGTCTGGATACGCAGTATTTT
d_gene: TRBD2
v_gene: TRBV18
abundance: -
j_gene: TRBJ2-3

CDR3aa: CASSRTPGGFYEQYF
CDR3nt: TGTGCCAGCAGCCGCACTCCAGGGGGCTTCTACGAGCAGTACTTC
d_gene: TRBD1
v_gene: TRBV27
abundance: -
j_gene: TRBJ2-7

CDR3aa: CAIRTGTGHEQYF
CDR3nt: TGTGCCATCAGAACCGGGACAGGGCACGAGCAGTACTTC
d_gene: TRBD1
v_gene: TRBV10-3
abundance: few
j_gene: TRBJ2-7

CDR3aa: CASGLPKLAGGSGELFF
CDR3nt: TGTGCTAGTGGTTTACCGAAACTAGCGGGGGGATCCGGGGAGCTGTTTTTT
d_gene: TRBD2
v_gene: TRBV12-5
abundance: -
j_gene: TRBJ2-2

CDR3aa: CASSLDHGYEQYF
CDR3nt: TGTGCCAGCAGCTTAGATCACGGGTACGAGCAGTACTTC
d_gene: -
v_gene: TRBV11-2
abundance: -
j_gene: TRBJ2-7

CDR3aa: CASSARTSGGIPDTQYF
CDR3nt: TGTGCCAGCAGCGCCCGGACTAGCGGGGGCATTCCAGATACGCAGTATTTT
d_gene: TRBD2
v_gene: TRBV9
abundance: few
j_gene: TRBJ2-3

CDR3aa: CASRPTGISGNTIYF
CDR3nt: TGTGCCAGCAGACCCACAGGGATCTCTGGAAACACCATATATTTT
d_gene: -
v_gene: TRBV6-6
abundance: -
j_gene: TRBJ1-3

CDR3aa: CASSEASGGVYEQYF
CDR3nt: TGTGCCAGCAGTGAAGCGAGCGGGGGTGTTTACGAGCAGTACTTC
d_gene: TRBD2
v_gene: TRBV6-1
abundance: -
j_gene: TRBJ2-7

CDR3aa: CASSGSGGGSYNEQFF
CDR3nt: TGCGCCAGCAGCGGTAGCGGGGGAGGCTCCTACAATGAGCAGTTCTTC
d_gene: TRBD2
v_gene: TRBV5-1
abundance: -
j_gene: TRBJ2-1

CDR3aa: CASSFDNTDTQYF
CDR3nt: TGTGCCAGCAGCTTCGACAACACAGATACGCAGTATTTT
d_gene: -
v_gene: TRBV11-3
abundance: -
j_gene: TRBJ2-3

CDR3aa: CSVDRAGSGGAYEQYF
CDR3nt: TGCAGCGTTGACCGAGCAGGTAGCGGGGGGGCCTACGAGCAGTACTTC
d_gene: TRBD2
v_gene: TRBV29-1
abundance: -
j_gene: TRBJ2-7

CDR3aa: CSARETYEQYF
CDR3nt: TGCAGTGCGAGGGAGACCTACGAGCAGTACTTC
d_gene: -
v_gene: TRBV20-1
abundance: once
j_gene: TRBJ2-7

CDR3aa: CASSRRQGSNTGELFF
CDR3nt: TGTGCCAGCAGTAGGAGACAGGGAAGTAACACCGGGGAGCTGTTTTTT
d_gene: TRBD1
v_gene: TRBV6-6
abundance: -
j_gene: TRBJ2-2

CDR3aa: CASSSDRGNTEAFF
CDR3nt: TGTGCCAGCAGCTCTGACAGGGGTAACACTGAAGCTTTCTTT
d_gene: TRBD1
v_gene: TRBV6-1
abundance: -
j_gene: TRBJ1-1

CDR3aa: CASSLGLPDTQYF
CDR3nt: TGTGCCAGCAGCTTAGGGCTCCCAGATACGCAGTATTTT
d_gene: -
v_gene: TRBV7-2
abundance: -
j_gene: TRBJ2-3

CDR3aa: CASAEGLEQYF
CDR3nt: TGTGCCAGCGCGGAGGGTCTCGAGCAGTACTTC
d_gene: -
v_gene: TRBV2
abundance: -
j_gene: TRBJ2-7

CDR3aa: CASSSGEGGDGEKLFF
CDR3nt: TGTGCCAGCAGCTCCGGGGAAGGGGGGGACGGTGAAAAACTGTTTTTT
d_gene: -
v_gene: TRBV11-3
abundance: -
j_gene: TRBJ1-4

CDR3aa: CASSNRGLGGYTF
CDR3nt: TGTGCCAGCAGCAACAGGGGGCTTGGTGGCTACACCTTC
d_gene: TRBD1
v_gene: TRBV6-5
abundance: -
j_gene: TRBJ1-2

CDR3aa: CASSRLAGGQETQYF
CDR3nt: TGTGCCAGCAGCAGACTAGCGGGGGGGCAAGAGACCCAGTACTTC
d_gene: TRBD2
v_gene: TRBV7-9
abundance: -
j_gene: TRBJ2-5

CDR3aa: CASSPRTGGEQFF
CDR3nt: TGTGCCAGCAGCCCCCGGACAGGGGGTGAGCAGTTCTTC
d_gene: TRBD1
v_gene: TRBV7-7
abundance: once
j_gene: TRBJ2-1

CDR3aa: CASYQGQGSYGYTF
CDR3nt: TGTGCCAGCTATCAAGGACAGGGGAGCTATGGCTACACCTTC
d_gene: TRBD1
v_gene: TRBV7-2
abundance: few
j_gene: TRBJ1-2

CDR3aa: CASSLVGGGQKNSPLHF
CDR3nt: TGTGCCAGCAGCTTAGTTGGGGGGGGGCAAAAAAATTCACCCCTCCACTTT
d_gene: -
v_gene: TRBV7-9
abundance: few
j_gene: TRBJ1-6

CDR3aa: CASSAGVALSGYGYTF
CDR3nt: TGTGCCAGCAGCGCCGGAGTCGCCCTCTCGGGCTATGGCTACACCTTC
d_gene: -
v_gene: TRBV9
abundance: -
j_gene: TRBJ1-2

CDR3aa: CASSQGEGLAGLLGNEQFF
CDR3nt: TGTGCCAGCAGCCAAGGGGAAGGACTAGCGGGGCTATTGGGGAATGAGCAGTTCTTC
d_gene: TRBD2
v_gene: TRBV4-2
abundance: few
j_gene: TRBJ2-1

CDR3aa: CASSTGQGHSYEQYF
CDR3nt: TGTGCCAGCAGCACCGGACAGGGCCATTCCTACGAGCAGTACTTC
d_gene: TRBD1
v_gene: TRBV5-6
abundance: -
j_gene: TRBJ2-7

CDR3aa: CASSSLGGLYGYTF
CDR3nt: TGTGCCAGCAGTTCCCTAGGGGGCCTCTATGGCTACACCTTC
d_gene: TRBD1
v_gene: TRBV27
abundance: -
j_gene: TRBJ1-2

CDR3aa: CASSSPWTGYNEQFF
CDR3nt: TGTGCCAGCAGTTCCCCCTGGACAGGGTACAATGAGCAGTTCTTC
d_gene: TRBD1
v_gene: TRBV6-6
abundance: -
j_gene: TRBJ2-1

CDR3aa: CASSLVQESAQHF
CDR3nt: TGTGCCAGCAGCTTAGTTCAGGAATCAGCCCAGCATTTT
d_gene: -
v_gene: TRBV7-2
abundance: -
j_gene: TRBJ1-5

CDR3aa: CASSVGHSSNQPQHF
CDR3nt: TGTGCCAGCAGCGTAGGGCACAGTAGCAATCAGCCCCAGCATTTT
d_gene: -
v_gene: TRBV9
abundance: few
j_gene: TRBJ1-5